The 5 T cell receptor beta chains below come from one sample, sequenced in a study of cytomegalovirus exposure and HLA in healthy donors. Primers for the PCR totalled 60 Vbeta and 13 Jbeta. Here immunoSEQ multiplex PCR was the method, and the copy in TCRdb shows in-frame clones only, minus some. The sample has over 95,000 clones, about 80% seen once; the top ten hold approximately 2.4%. The sequencing input was PBMCs. Receptors originate from a female donor in good health and CMV-seronegative.

The V and J genes are TRBV14 and TRBJ2-3, with D tentatively TRBD1 (7 bases). This CDR3 is 17 amino acids long. Looked up from germline, CDR1 is SGHDN and CDR2 is FVKESK. Trimming stripped 2 bases from V and 0 bases from J, with 15 bases between. This chain's CDR3 is CASSQLATGRSTDTQYF. The CDR3 nucleotides are TGTGCCAGCAGCCAACTAGCGACAGGGCGAAGCACAGATACGCAGTATTTT.

This clone has a handful of counts. The V and J genes are TRBV4-2 and TRBJ2-5; the match to TRBD2 covers 9 bases. With 0 bases clipped from V and 4 bases from J, the junction kept 6 bases outside the gene matches. Germline V lookup: CDR1 LGHNA, CDR2 YNFKEQ. This CDR3 contains 16 residues. The CDR3 DNA sequence: TGTGCCAGCAGCCAAGATTCTAGCGGGGTTTCAGAGACCCAGTACTTC. Protein product: CASSQDSSGVSETQYF.

The chain uses TRBV5-6 and TRBJ2-1; 8 bases are shared with TRBD2. The CDR3 runs 15 residues. CDR1 and CDR2 from the germline V gene are SGHDT and YYEEEE. V was clipped by 2 bases and J by 5 bases; unmatched bases: 6. In DNA, the CDR3 is TGTGCCAGCAGCTTACCGGGGGGGCAAAACAATGAGCAGTTCTTC. Its protein is CASSLPGGQNNEQFF.

This clone was observed a few times. The genes are TRBV5-1 and TRBJ1-1, with unresolved D. CDR3 length: 13 amino acids. The V gene's germline CDR1 is SGHRS and CDR2 YFSETQ. V was clipped by 4 bases and J by 8 bases, with 15 bases between them. Here the CDR3 reads CASSTSPNLEAFF. The CDR3 bases are TGCGCCAGCAGCACCTCGCCCAACCTAGAAGCTTTCTTT.

V usage is TRBV25-1 and J usage is TRBJ2-1; 9 nucleotides match TRBD2. This CDR3 spans 14 amino acids. Trimming at V came to 5 bases and at J to 1 base, leaving 0 bases not matched to a gene. Germline V gene lookup returns CDR1 MGHDK and CDR2 SYGVNS. CDR3 sequence (DNA): TGTGCCAGCAGTCTAGCGGGGTCCTACAATGAGCAGTTCTTC. It is translated as CASSLAGSYNEQFF.